Described below is a single TCR beta chain sequence and its context. The source of the sample is a study of shared clonotypes between healthy human individuals. Each donor was a Caucasian adult residing in Nashville, Tennessee. TCRdb's table, derived via immunoSEQ multiplex PCR, lists solely in-frame clones and lacks some. The sample records roughly 1,000,000 clones, 75% to 80% being singletons. This CDR3 has 15 residues. V was trimmed by 4 bases and J by 6 bases, leaving 16 bases between them. Germline V gene lookup returns CDR1 MGHRA and CDR2 YSYEKL. The chain recombines TRBV4-1 with TRBJ2-1, with D tentatively TRBD2 (6 bases). This receptor was taken from a man aged 18 to 35 in good health. Some clones in this sample may be carry-over from other donors' samples. Sequenced input: memory CD4+ T cells from PBMCs. The subset denotes: CD45RA-negative fraction. The CDR3 sequence is CASSPNPLGGNEQFF. The CDR3 bases are TGCGCCAGCAGCCCTAATCCCCTCGGGGGCAATGAGCAGTTCTTC.